Shown below are 26 T cell receptor beta chains from a single sample sequenced in a study of T cell responses to AZD1222 COVID-19 vaccine (dated by TCRdb to the early 2020s). Libraries were prepared through the immunoSEQ multiplex PCR assay. What TCRdb holds here is the immuneACCESS table cut down to in-frame rearrangements. Part of the clones is not present; checked against another copy, under half of the missing clones reflect an unresolved V gene, and the others are unexplained. This sample comprises 150,000 to 250,000 clones, 90% to 95% of them detected only once. Of the sample, around 3.7% falls within the top ten clones. In the paper's terms, the time point label means: about 28 days (+/-7) after the second vaccine dose. This specimen consisted of peripheral blood, obtained 28 days after the second AZD1222 dose. These receptors were taken from an adult who received the AZD1222 COVID-19 vaccine.

The V call is TRBV10-3, the J call TRBJ2-1; D is ambiguous. V was trimmed by 7 bases and J by 8 bases, leaving 9 bases between them. Germline loops: CDR1 ENHRY, CDR2 SYGVKD. The CDR3 spans 11 residues. The CDR3 region is CAIKRRDEQFF. The CDR3, as DNA: TGTGCCATCAAGAGGCGTGATGAGCAGTTCTTC.

In this sample, this clone turned up once. The genes are TRBV9 and TRBJ2-1, with TRBD1 matching 10 bases. This CDR3 comprises 15 residues. Trimming cost V 3 bases and J 1 base; bases outside gene matches: 1. From germline, CDR1 is SGDLS and CDR2 YYNGEE. CDR3: CASSEGQGSYNEQFF. In DNA, the CDR3 is TGTGCCAGCAGCGAGGGACAGGGGTCCTACAATGAGCAGTTCTTC.

The genes are TRBV5-1 and TRBJ2-6; D possibly corresponds to TRBD1 (6 bases). Looked up from germline, CDR1 is SGHRS and CDR2 is YFSETQ. Trimming took off 4 bases at V and 0 bases at J, with 26 bases between the two ends. This CDR3 region has 21 residues. In DNA form, the CDR3 reads TGCGCCAGCAGCGATGAGAGGGGGAGAGTTTTTCAAACCTCTGGGGCCAACGTCCTGACTTTC. Residues: CASSDERGRVFQTSGANVLTF.

This clone was detected only once. The rearrangement joins TRBV6-2 or TRBV6-3 to TRBJ2-2; D perhaps matches TRBD1 (6 bases). The V end lost 5 bases, the J end lost 5 bases, and 18 bases lay between the germline ends. Germline CDR1 reads MNHEY; CDR2 reads SVGEGT. The CDR3 length is 16 residues. The CDR3 DNA sequence: TGTGCCAGCAGTCCCCAGCCGGACAGTTGGACCGGGGAGCTGTTTTTT. This sequence encodes CASSPQPDSWTGELFF.

This sequence joins TRBV15 and TRBJ2-1; D is possibly TRBD2 (5 bases). CDR3 size: 12 residues. Trimming took off 0 bases at V and 10 bases at J, with 7 bases between the two ends. The V gene's germline CDR1 is LNHNV and CDR2 YYDKDF (reference sequence). The CDR3 DNA follows: TGTGCCACCAGCAGAGATACGGGAGAGCAGTTCTTC. Translated, it gives CATSRDTGEQFF.

This clone is a singleton in its sample. V is TRBV6-5 and J is TRBJ1-1, with 9 bases fitting TRBD1. After removal of 4 bases from V and 2 bases from J, the junction contained 5 bases not matched to a gene. The germline gives CDR1 MNHEY, CDR2 SVGAGI. CDR3 length: 15 amino acids. CDR3 in amino acids: CASSWTGALNTEAFF. In nucleotides, the CDR3 is TGTGCCAGCAGTTGGACAGGGGCCCTCAACACTGAAGCTTTCTTT.

This clone came up a few times. The chain uses TRBV19 and TRBJ1-5, with D unclear. The CDR3 spans 14 residues. The V and J ends lost 3 bases and 6 bases respectively, with 12 bases between them. Germline values: CDR1 LNHDA, CDR2 SQIVND (reference sequence). CDR3 sequence (DNA): TGTGCCAGTAGTATCAAAGTCGGTCCTCAGCCCCAGCATTTT. Translation: CASSIKVGPQPQHF.

The chain combines TRBV28 with TRBJ2-7; the D is unclear. The germline gives CDR1 MDHEN, CDR2 SYDVKM. V lost 2 bases, J lost 6 bases, and 11 bases lay in between. The CDR3 contains 13 residues. Here the CDR3 reads CASSLSRSGEQYF. The CDR3 nucleotides read TGTGCCAGCAGTTTAAGCAGGTCCGGCGAGCAGTACTTC. Filled out from reference TRBV28 and TRBJ2-7, the complete variable domain reads DVKVTQSSRYLVKRTGEKVFLECVQDMDHENMFWYRQDPGLGLRLIYFSYDVKMKEKGDIPEGYSVSREKKERFSLILESASTNQTSMYLCASSLSRSGEQYFGPGTRLTVT.

The chain uses TRBV14 and TRBJ1-6; maybe TRBD1 (6 bases). The CDR3 covers 20 residues. The V gene lost 1 base and the J gene lost 1 base, with 20 bases spanning the gap. Germline assignment: CDR1 SGHDN and CDR2 FVKESK. DNA of the CDR3: TGTGCCAGCAGCCAAGCTGCGGACAGAACTACGCAGTCCTATAATTCACCCCTCCACTTT. Residues: CASSQAADRTTQSYNSPLHF. Supplemented by reference TRBV14 and TRBJ1-6, the full variable domain reads EAGVTQFPSHSVIEKGQTVTLRCDPISGHDNLYWYRRVMGKEIKFLLHFVKESKQDESGMPNNRFLAERTGGTYSTLKVQPAELEDSGVYFCASSQAADRTTQSYNSPLHFGNGTRLTVT.

The gene calls are TRBV9 and TRBJ2-5; 7 positions match TRBD2. Germline V gives CDR1 SGDLS, CDR2 YYNGEE. The CDR3 length is 15 residues. V dropped 4 bases and J dropped 0; count of bases not matched to a gene: 6. In nucleotides, the CDR3 is TGTGCCAGCAGCAGATGGGGGGGGAACCAAGAGACCCAGTACTTC. Translation gives CASSRWGGNQETQYF.

This rearrangement joins TRBV7-9 to TRBJ1-2; D not resolved. From germline, CDR1 is SEHNR and CDR2 FQNEAQ (reference sequence). Deletions cut 11 bases from V and 3 bases from J, with 13 bases between. This CDR3 is 12 amino acids long. The CDR3 protein is CAAGRGDYGYTF. The CDR3 DNA is TGTGCCGCCGGCCGGGGAGACTATGGCTACACCTTC.

V is TRBV28 and J is TRBJ2-3; TRBD1 matches 7 bases. The junction had 5 bases not matched to a gene; V was cut back by 2 bases and J by 3 bases. Per germline, CDR1 MDHEN and CDR2 SYDVKM. This CDR3 region has 15 residues. The CDR3 region is CASSLPRQGTDTQYF. DNA of the CDR3: TGTGCCAGCAGTTTACCGCGACAGGGAACAGATACGCAGTATTTT.

The genes are TRBV6-1 and TRBJ1-2; D perhaps matches TRBD1 (6 bases). This CDR3 region has 13 residues. Germline CDR1 and CDR2: MNHNS and SASEGT. Trimming shortened V by 3 bases and J by 7 bases, and 12 bases separated the two germline ends. CDR3 nucleotide sequence: TGTGCCAGCAGTGACAGGGGTTTATTTGGCTACACCTTC. This encodes CASSDRGLFGYTF.

The rearrangement joins TRBV28 to TRBJ1-1, with D uncertain. The V gene's germline CDR1 is MDHEN and CDR2 SYDVKM. The germline V and J ends were trimmed by 7 bases and 8 bases, with 20 bases remaining between them. The CDR3 loop spans 14 amino acids. CDR3 protein: CASISATGVSEAFF. The DNA of the CDR3 is TGTGCCAGCATCTCTGCAACGGGAGTATCGGAAGCTTTCTTT.

This clone appeared a few times. The J gene is TRBJ2-4, the V gene TRBV6-2 or TRBV6-3; D is undetermined. This CDR3 spans 14 amino acids. Germline V gives CDR1 MNHEY, CDR2 SVGEGT. Trimming left V 5 bases short and J 6 bases short, with 14 bases between. CDR3 sequence: CASSTAGLPNIQYF. The CDR3 bases are TGTGCCAGCAGTACGGCCGGGCTCCCAAACATTCAGTACTTC.

The chain recombines TRBV28 with TRBJ2-1; perhaps TRBD1 as D (6 bases). CDR1 is MDHEN, CDR2 SYDVKM, per germline. The CDR3 consists of 14 residues. V lost 2 bases, J lost 6 bases, and 11 bases lay in between. CDR3 protein: CASSLGQGINEQFF. CDR3 coding DNA: TGTGCCAGCAGTTTAGGCCAGGGGATCAATGAGCAGTTCTTC.

The V call is TRBV18, the J call TRBJ1-1; D not resolved. V dropped 2 bases and J dropped 4 bases, with 14 bases sitting between them. CDR1 is KGHSH and CDR2 is LQKENI in the germline V gene. The CDR3 is 15 amino acids. This CDR3 is CASSPWEGFRTEAFF. For the CDR3, the DNA is TGTGCCAGCTCACCATGGGAGGGATTCCGCACTGAAGCTTTCTTT.

The rearrangement joins TRBV5-1 to TRBJ1-1; a possible D gene is TRBD1 (5 bases). The CDR3 spans 14 residues. Germline CDR1 SGHRS, CDR2 YFSETQ. V gave up 6 bases and J gave up 1 base, with 13 bases separating them. The CDR3 protein is CASNRWDRNTEAFF. The CDR3 DNA sequence: TGCGCCAGCAATAGGTGGGACCGGAACACTGAAGCTTTCTTT. Using reference TRBV5-1 and TRBJ1-1 for the parts outside the CDR3, the full variable domain is KAGVTQTPRYLIKTRGQQVTLSCSPISGHRSVSWYQQTPGQGLQFLFEYFSETQRNKGNFPGRFSGRQFSNSRSEMNVSTLELGDSALYLCASNRWDRNTEAFFGQGTRLTVV.

The V gene is TRBV5-1, the J gene TRBJ2-7; 11 bases fit TRBD1. Germline V gene lookup returns CDR1 SGHRS and CDR2 YFSETQ. J gave up 2 bases and V 5 bases, and 6 bases lay outside the gene matches. The CDR3 spans 15 residues. In DNA form, the CDR3 reads TGCGCCAGCAGTTTCGGGGGACAGGGGGCCTACGAGCAGTACTTC. Protein product: CASSFGGQGAYEQYF. Together with reference TRBV5-1 and TRBJ2-7, the CDR3 gives the full variable domain: KAGVTQTPRYLIKTRGQQVTLSCSPISGHRSVSWYQQTPGQGLQFLFEYFSETQRNKGNFPGRFSGRQFSNSRSEMNVSTLELGDSALYLCASSFGGQGAYEQYFGPGTRLTVT.

The gene calls are TRBV5-1 and TRBJ2-1; 9 bases are a match to TRBD2. V lost 2 bases, J lost 9 bases, and 9 bases stayed unmatched. This CDR3 contains 15 residues. Germline loops: CDR1 SGHRS, CDR2 YFSETQ. DNA of the CDR3: TGCGCCAGCAGCTTCCGGGTAGCGGGAGCAAGTGAGCAGTTCTTC. Translating gives CASSFRVAGASEQFF. Complete variable domain (other parts from reference TRBV5-1 and TRBJ2-1): KAGVTQTPRYLIKTRGQQVTLSCSPISGHRSVSWYQQTPGQGLQFLFEYFSETQRNKGNFPGRFSGRQFSNSRSEMNVSTLELGDSALYLCASSFRVAGASEQFFGPGTRLTVL.

The chain joins TRBV19 to TRBJ2-2, with D possibly matching TRBD2 (5 bases). This CDR3 has 11 residues. V lost 6 bases and J 6 bases, leaving 5 bases between the germline ends. Germline-derived CDR1 and CDR2 are LNHDA and SQIVND (reference sequence). CDR3 region: CASSGAGELFF. The CDR3 bases are TGTGCCAGTAGCGGGGCCGGGGAGCTGTTTTTT. The full variable domain, with the rest looked up from reference TRBV19 and TRBJ2-2, is DGGITQSPKYLFRKEGQNVTLSCEQNLNHDAMYWYRQDPGQGLRLIYYSQIVNDFQKGDIAEGYSVSREKKESFPLTVTSAQKNPTAFYLCASSGAGELFFGEGSRLTVL.

This clone was seen only a few times. This chain joins TRBV7-9 and TRBJ1-2; D is unclear. V was pared by 0 bases and J by 6 bases, with 8 bases between. CDR1 SEHNR and CDR2 FQNEAQ come from the germline V gene (reference sequence). CDR3 length: 13 residues. The CDR3 loop is CASSLALGDGYTF. The CDR3 DNA follows: TGTGCCAGCAGCTTAGCGCTCGGCGATGGCTACACCTTC. Combining the CDR3 with reference TRBV7-9 and TRBJ1-2 gives the whole variable domain DTGVSQNPRHKITKRGQNVTFRCDPISEHNRLYWYRQTLGQGPEFLTYFQNEAQLEKSRLLSDRFSAERPKGSFSTLEIQRTEQGDSAMYLCASSLALGDGYTFGSGTRLTVV.

The chain carries TRBV3-1 (or the pseudogene TRBV3-2) and TRBJ1-4, with unresolved D. Between the trimmed V and J ends, which lost 4 bases and 5 bases, there was a span of 14 bases. Germline assignment: CDR1 LGHDT and CDR2 YNNKEL (reference sequence). There are 15 residues in the CDR3. The CDR3 spells CASSPGEQLNEKLFF. In nucleotides, the CDR3 is TGTGCCAGCAGCCCCGGCGAACAGCTGAATGAAAAACTGTTTTTT.

This clone was detected only once. The chain joins TRBV2 to TRBJ2-1, with 8 positions matching TRBD2. The V gene end was trimmed by 6 bases and the J gene end by 0 bases; junction bases not matched to a gene: 1. Germline V gives CDR1 SNHLY, CDR2 FYNNEI. The CDR3 contains 14 residues. The CDR3 region is CASRLADSYNEQFF. CDR3 coding DNA: TGTGCCAGCAGACTAGCGGACTCCTACAATGAGCAGTTCTTC.

The chain has TRBV25-1 and TRBJ1-5; D is ambiguous. There are 14 residues in the CDR3. The V gene lost 3 bases and the J gene lost 2 bases, with 8 bases spanning the gap. Germline CDR1 and CDR2: MGHDK and SYGVNS. For the CDR3, the DNA is TGTGCCAGCAGTGATAGCCTAGGCAATCAGCCCCAGCATTTT. Amino acids: CASSDSLGNQPQHF.

The genes are TRBV10-3 and TRBJ2-3; tentative D call: TRBD1 (6 bases). Trimming stripped 11 bases from V and 0 bases from J, with 9 bases between. CDR3 length equals 12 residues. Germline V gene data show CDR1 as ENHRY and CDR2 as SYGVKD. The CDR3 loop is CAVQGSTDTQYF. CDR3 DNA: TGTGCCGTACAGGGTAGCACAGATACGCAGTATTTT.